Presented here are 30 T cell receptor beta chains from one specimen sequenced in a study of T cell responses to AZD1222 COVID-19 vaccine. Generated by immunoSEQ multiplex PCR, the TCRdb table keeps only in-frame clones and is missing some. The table lists 95,000 to 110,000 clones, 92% of them singletons. Sequencing used peripheral blood, obtained 28 days after the second AZD1222 dose. Every receptor here comes from an adult who received the AZD1222 COVID-19 vaccine.

This sequence joins TRBV7-6 and TRBJ2-1; D is undetermined. The CDR3 sequence is 15 residues long. V was shortened by 5 bases and J by 0 bases, with 11 bases between the two germline ends. Germline values: CDR1 SGHVS, CDR2 FNYEAQ. DNA of the CDR3: TGTGCCAGCAGCCCCATAGATAGCTCCTACAATGAGCAGTTCTTC. Translating gives CASSPIDSSYNEQFF.

The chain carries TRBV29-1 and TRBJ1-2, with 9 positions matching TRBD1. Trimming cost V 3 bases and J 6 bases; bases outside gene matches: 8. Germline CDR1 SQVTM, CDR2 ANQGSEA. The CDR3 spans 14 residues. CDR3 residues: CSVDRQGDRNGYTF. DNA for the CDR3: TGCAGCGTTGATAGACAGGGGGATAGGAATGGCTACACCTTC.

The genes are TRBV7-2 and TRBJ2-1; D is uncertain. CDR3 length: 16 residues. Trimming removed 5 bases at V and 0 bases at J, with 14 bases between. Germline V gives CDR1 SGHTA, CDR2 FQGNSA. The CDR3, as DNA: TGTGCCAGCAGCCTGTTCGGCGGAAGCTCCTACAATGAGCAGTTCTTC. Translation gives CASSLFGGSSYNEQFF. Filled out from reference TRBV7-2 and TRBJ2-1, the complete variable domain reads GAGVSQSPSNKVTEKGKDVELRCDPISGHTALYWYRQSLGQGLEFLIYFQGNSAPDKSGLPSDRFSAERTGGSVSTLTIQRTQQEDSAVYLCASSLFGGSSYNEQFFGPGTRLTVL.

The chain has TRBV10-3 and TRBJ2-3, with TRBD1 matching over 10 bases. The V gene's germline CDR1 is ENHRY and CDR2 SYGVKD. V trimming: 4 bases; J trimming: 3 bases; junction bases outside the gene matches: 19. This CDR3 region has 20 residues. The DNA for the CDR3 is TGTGCCATCAGTGGGGACAGGGGCACGGTTGTTCGGTTTCGTACAGATACGCAGTATTTT. Encoded protein: CAISGDRGTVVRFRTDTQYF.

J is TRBJ2-2 and V is TRBV5-1, with TRBD2 matching over 7 bases. The V segment lost 1 base and the J segment 9 bases; nucleotides outside the gene matches: 9. This CDR3 is built from 15 residues. Per the germline V gene, CDR1 is SGHRS and CDR2 is YFSETQ. The CDR3 nucleotides read TGCGCCAGCAGCTTGTCAGCGGGGCCGGGGAGGGAGCTGTTTTTT. Protein sequence: CASSLSAGPGRELFF.

The chain couples TRBV19 to TRBJ1-2; D perhaps matches TRBD1 (5 bases). This CDR3 contains 13 residues. The V end was cut by 5 bases, the J end by 3 bases, with 10 bases between. Germline values: CDR1 LNHDA, CDR2 SQIVND (reference sequence). DNA for the CDR3: TGTGCCAGTAGTCAACTAGGGGACTATGGCTACACCTTC. Its protein is CASSQLGDYGYTF.

The chain's CDR3 is CASRPQGAQGELFF. The CDR3, as DNA: TGTGCCAGCAGGCCTCAGGGGGCGCAAGGGGAGCTGTTTTTT. The chain couples TRBV7-3 to TRBJ2-2, with TRBD1 matching 8 bases. The trim removed 6 bases at V and 8 bases at J, leaving 8 bases unmatched. CDR1 is SGHTA, CDR2 FQGTGA, per germline. CDR3 size: 14 residues. Full variable domain (missing parts from reference TRBV7-3 and TRBJ2-2): GAGVSQTPSNKVTEKGKYVELRCDPISGHTALYWYRQSLGQGPEFLIYFQGTGAADDSGLPNDRFFAVRPEGSVSTLKIQRTERGDSAVYLCASRPQGAQGELFFGEGSRLTVL.

The CDR3 here is CASRPDPRWGYTF. The CDR3 nucleotides are TGTGCCAGCAGACCTGATCCTCGCTGGGGCTACACCTTC. The V and J genes are TRBV28 and TRBJ1-2; D remains ambiguous. CDR1 is MDHEN, CDR2 SYDVKM, per germline. V gave up 6 bases and J gave up 8 bases, with 16 bases separating them. The CDR3 contains 13 residues.

The J gene is TRBJ1-4, the V gene TRBV6-6, with D possibly matching TRBD1 (5 bases). Trimming cost V 6 bases and J 0 bases, with 14 bases left between them. The V gene's germline CDR1 is MNHNY and CDR2 SVGAGI (reference sequence). This CDR3 region has 16 residues. In nucleotides, the CDR3 is TGTGCCAGCAGACCCCCCGGGGGTGCAACTAATGAAAAACTGTTTTTT. This encodes CASRPPGGATNEKLFF.

This clone has a single count. This rearrangement joins TRBV2 to TRBJ2-5, with D unclear. Trimming shortened V by 9 bases and J by 4 bases, and 12 bases separated the two germline ends. Germline V gene data show CDR1 as SNHLY and CDR2 as FYNNEI. The CDR3 has 12 residues. In nucleotides, the CDR3 is TGTGCCAGTGGGCCGCGGCGAGAGACCCAGTACTTC. This translates into CASGPRRETQYF.

This chain connects TRBV19 to TRBJ1-6, with TRBD1 matching 8 bases. V lost 9 bases to trimming and J lost 6 bases; unmatched junction nucleotides: 4. Germline V gives CDR1 LNHDA, CDR2 SQIVND (reference sequence). CDR3 length: 13 residues. DNA of the CDR3: TGTGCCAGCTTGGGACAGGCTAATTCACCCCTCCACTTT. Encoded protein: CASLGQANSPLHF.

The gene calls are TRBV7-3 and TRBJ2-2, with D tentatively TRBD1 or TRBD2 (6 bases each). The length of the CDR3 is 15 residues. V was pared by 4 bases and J by 11 bases, with 20 bases between. Looked up from germline, CDR1 is SGHTA and CDR2 is FQGTGA. The CDR3 coding sequence is TGTGCCAGCAGCTCGTGGGCCAGGGGAGGCGGAGAGCTGTTTTTT. Amino acids: CASSSWARGGGELFF. Together with reference TRBV7-3 and TRBJ2-2, the CDR3 gives the full variable domain: GAGVSQTPSNKVTEKGKYVELRCDPISGHTALYWYRQSLGQGPEFLIYFQGTGAADDSGLPNDRFFAVRPEGSVSTLKIQRTERGDSAVYLCASSSWARGGGELFFGEGSRLTVL.

The chain couples TRBV2 to TRBJ2-1; the match to TRBD2 covers 7 bases. Germline CDR1 is SNHLY and CDR2 is FYNNEI. Trimming removed 7 bases from V and 0 bases from J; junction bases left unmatched: 6. The CDR3 is 15 amino acids. The CDR3 spells CASKEAGASYNEQFF. In DNA, the CDR3 is TGTGCCAGCAAGGAGGCGGGAGCCTCCTACAATGAGCAGTTCTTC.

The sample holds a few counts of this clone. This sequence joins TRBV6-5 and TRBJ1-2, with no clear D. The CDR3 has 13 amino acids. Trimming took off 5 bases at V and 1 base at J, with 8 bases between the two ends. Germline V lookup: CDR1 MNHEY, CDR2 SVGAGI. CDR3 coding DNA: TGTGCCAGCAGTCCTGGTTATAACTATGGCTACACCTTC. It is translated as CASSPGYNYGYTF.

Of note for this clone: This sample includes further DNA sequences coding for the same CDR3. V usage is TRBV5-1 and J usage is TRBJ2-2; no firm D call. The germline V and J ends were trimmed by 0 bases and 1 base, with 4 bases remaining between them. The CDR3 runs 14 residues. The V gene's germline CDR1 is SGHRS and CDR2 YFSETQ. The CDR3 here is CASSLAGNTGELFF. The CDR3 DNA reads TGCGCCAGCAGCTTGGCCGGGAACACCGGGGAGCTGTTTTTT.

V gene TRBV5-1 combines with J gene TRBJ2-6; D may be TRBD1 (5 bases). V lost 0 bases to trimming and J lost 0 bases, with 7 bases between them. Looked up from germline, CDR1 is SGHRS and CDR2 is YFSETQ. The CDR3 totals 16 residues. The CDR3 here is CASSLAGHSGANVLTF. DNA of the CDR3: TGCGCCAGCAGCTTGGCCGGACACTCTGGGGCCAACGTCCTGACTTTC.

This clone has only one observation. The chain is built from TRBV28 and TRBJ1-5, with TRBD1 as a possible D gene (5 bases). The CDR3 has 14 residues. With 3 bases removed from V and 7 bases from J, the gap between germline ends came to 13 bases. CDR1 is MDHEN, CDR2 SYDVKM, per germline. The CDR3 reads CASSLRTLHQPQHF. In DNA, the CDR3 is TGTGCCAGCAGTTTGCGGACACTACACCAGCCCCAGCATTTT.

This rearrangement joins TRBV18 to TRBJ2-5; D is ambiguous. The length of the CDR3 is 11 residues. Trimming pared 6 bases from V and 1 base from J, leaving 3 bases between. Germline V CDR1 and CDR2: KGHSH, LQKENI. The CDR3 region has the DNA TGTGCCAGCTCCCTCCAAGAGACCCAGTACTTC. This sequence encodes CASSLQETQYF.

The chain joins TRBV9 to TRBJ1-2; the D gene is possibly TRBD1 (5 bases). This CDR3 has 11 amino acids. Germline V lookup: CDR1 SGDLS, CDR2 YYNGEE. V was clipped by 7 bases and J by 6 bases, with 10 bases between them. This chain's CDR3 is CASQRGNGYTF. The CDR3 DNA follows: TGTGCCAGCCAACGGGGGAATGGCTACACCTTC.

The chain links TRBV7-2 to TRBJ1-5; 9 nucleotides align to TRBD1. V shed 4 bases, J shed 7 bases, and the junction held 5 bases outside the gene matches. Germline CDR1 reads SGHTA; CDR2 reads FQGNSA. CDR3 length: 14 amino acids. The CDR3 spells CASSSRTGDQPQHF. The CDR3 DNA follows: TGTGCCAGCAGCTCTAGGACAGGGGACCAGCCCCAGCATTTT.

The chain links TRBV5-6 to TRBJ1-1; D unclear. Between the trimmed V and J ends, which lost 0 bases and 6 bases, there was a span of 6 bases. The CDR3 is 12 amino acids. The V gene's germline CDR1 is SGHDT and CDR2 YYEEEE. The CDR3 DNA is TGTGCCAGCAGCTTGGTATCCTCTGAAGCTTTCTTT. Protein product: CASSLVSSEAFF.

The V call is TRBV12-3 or TRBV12-4, the J call TRBJ1-2; 7 bases map to TRBD1. The CDR3 length is 13 residues. Losses at the gene ends were 5 bases for V and 4 bases for J; bases not matched to a gene: 4. CDR3 bases: TGTGCCAGCAGTCCCGACAGGGCCTATGGCTACACCTTC. It translates to CASSPDRAYGYTF.

The chain links TRBV23-1 to TRBJ1-2, with D uncertain. TRBV23-1 carries the ORF label, with uncertain function. Trimming pared 7 bases from V and 3 bases from J, leaving 6 bases between. The CDR3 consists of 11 residues. CDR3 nucleotide sequence: TGCGCCAGCACAGATTACTATGGCTACACCTTC. Protein: CASTDYYGYTF.

The CDR3 is CATSDSTSGRAETQYF. Written as DNA, the CDR3 is TGTGCCACCAGTGATTCTACTAGCGGGAGGGCGGAAACGCAGTATTTT. The rearrangement uses TRBV24-1 and TRBJ2-3, with 13 nucleotides matching TRBD2. V lost 2 bases to trimming and J lost 9 bases; unmatched junction nucleotides: 7. Germline CDR1 and CDR2: KGHDR and SFDVKD. This CDR3 has 16 amino acids.

This chain connects TRBV7-9 to TRBJ2-3, with TRBD2 identical over 11 bases. CDR1 and CDR2 from the germline V gene are SEHNR and FQNEAQ (reference sequence). After removal of 1 base from V and 4 bases from J, the junction contained 1 base not matched to a gene. The CDR3 has 15 residues. As DNA, the CDR3 is TGTGCCAGCAGCTTAGTAGCGGGAGGGTCAGATACGCAGTATTTT. This encodes CASSLVAGGSDTQYF.

This sequence joins TRBV6-5 and TRBJ2-7; TRBD1 aligns across 7 bases. J lost 2 bases, V lost 6 bases, and 7 bases had no gene match. CDR1 MNHEY and CDR2 SVGAGI come from the germline V gene. CDR3 length equals 14 residues. DNA for the CDR3: TGTGCCAGCAGCGACAGGGCGATCACCTACGAGCAGTACTTC. Translating it yields CASSDRAITYEQYF.

This rearrangement joins TRBV11-2 to TRBJ1-6; D ambiguous. The germline V gene has CDR1 SGHAT and CDR2 FQNNGV. This CDR3 is 13 amino acids long. The V end was cut by 3 bases, the J end by 7 bases, with 7 bases between. The CDR3 here is CASSLFGNSPLHF. The CDR3 DNA sequence: TGTGCCAGCAGCTTGTTCGGAAATTCACCCCTCCACTTT.

V gene TRBV4-1 combines with J gene TRBJ2-7; 9 positions match TRBD1. The CDR3 consists of 15 residues. Per germline, CDR1 MGHRA and CDR2 YSYEKL. V gave up 4 bases and J gave up 3 bases; unmatched junction bases: 7. The CDR3 reads CASSLRDREDYEQYF. The CDR3 coding sequence is TGCGCCAGCAGCCTTCGGGACAGGGAAGACTACGAGCAGTACTTC.

This rearrangement joins TRBV13 to TRBJ1-4; no firm D call. CDR1 and CDR2 (germline): PRHDT, FYEKMQ (reference sequence). The CDR3 extends over 15 amino acids. V was shortened by 3 bases and J by 0 bases, with 8 bases between the two germline ends. This CDR3 is CASSFGYATNEKLFF. The CDR3 DNA is TGTGCCAGCAGCTTTGGGTACGCAACTAATGAAAAACTGTTTTTT.

The gene calls are TRBV28 and TRBJ2-3; 13 positions agree with TRBD2. With 5 bases clipped from V and 1 base from J, the junction kept 12 bases outside the gene matches. Germline V gene lookup returns CDR1 MDHEN and CDR2 SYDVKM. CDR3 length: 19 amino acids. CDR3 amino acids: CASSPSTSGRGRGTDTQYF. The CDR3 bases are TGTGCCAGCAGTCCCTCTACTAGCGGGAGGGGGCGAGGCACAGATACGCAGTATTTT.